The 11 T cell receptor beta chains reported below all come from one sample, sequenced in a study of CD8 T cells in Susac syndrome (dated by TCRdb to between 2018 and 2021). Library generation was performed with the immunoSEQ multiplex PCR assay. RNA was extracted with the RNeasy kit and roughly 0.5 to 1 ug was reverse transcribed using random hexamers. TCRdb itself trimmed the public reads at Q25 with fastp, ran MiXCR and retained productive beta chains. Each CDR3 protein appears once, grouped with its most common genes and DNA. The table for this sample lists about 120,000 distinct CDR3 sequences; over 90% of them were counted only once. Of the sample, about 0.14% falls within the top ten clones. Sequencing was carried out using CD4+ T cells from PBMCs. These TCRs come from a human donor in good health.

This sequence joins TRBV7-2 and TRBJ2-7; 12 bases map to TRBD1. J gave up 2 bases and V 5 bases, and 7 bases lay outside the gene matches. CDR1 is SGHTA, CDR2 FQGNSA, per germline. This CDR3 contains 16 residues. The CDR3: CASSLGQGASAYEQYF. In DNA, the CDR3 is TGTGCCAGCAGCCTGGGACAGGGGGCCTCGGCCTACGAGCAGTACTTC.

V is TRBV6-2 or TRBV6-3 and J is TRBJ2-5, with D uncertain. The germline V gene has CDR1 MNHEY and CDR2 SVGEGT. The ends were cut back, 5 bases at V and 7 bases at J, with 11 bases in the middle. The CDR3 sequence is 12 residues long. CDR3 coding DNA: TGTGCCAGCAGTGAAGAGTTGTGGACCCAGTACTTC. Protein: CASSEELWTQYF.

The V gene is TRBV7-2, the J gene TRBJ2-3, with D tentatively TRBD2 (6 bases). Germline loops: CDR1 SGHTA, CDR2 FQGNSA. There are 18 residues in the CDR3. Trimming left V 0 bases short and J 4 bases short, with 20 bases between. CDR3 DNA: TGTGCCAGCAGCTTAGCGAGGGGCGGGACGAGTCGGGCAGATACGCAGTATTTT. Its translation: CASSLARGGTSRADTQYF.

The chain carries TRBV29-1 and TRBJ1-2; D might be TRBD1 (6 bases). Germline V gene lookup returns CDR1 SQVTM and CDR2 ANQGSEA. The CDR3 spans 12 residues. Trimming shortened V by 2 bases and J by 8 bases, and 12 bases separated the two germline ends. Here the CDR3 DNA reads TGCAGCGTTGAATTTGGGGGCCGCGGCTACACCTTC. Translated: CSVEFGGRGYTF.

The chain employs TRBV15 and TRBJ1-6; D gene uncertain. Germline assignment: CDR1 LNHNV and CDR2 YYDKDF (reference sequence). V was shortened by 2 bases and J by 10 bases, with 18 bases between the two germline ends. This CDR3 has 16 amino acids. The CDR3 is CATSRSKSTRDSPLHF. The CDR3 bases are TGTGCCACCAGCAGATCGAAGTCGACTCGAGACTCACCCCTCCACTTT.

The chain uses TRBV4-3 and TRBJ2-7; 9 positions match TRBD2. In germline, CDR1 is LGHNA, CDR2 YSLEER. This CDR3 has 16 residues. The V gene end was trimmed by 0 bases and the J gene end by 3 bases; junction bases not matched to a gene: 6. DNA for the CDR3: TGCGCCAGCAGCCAAGATGGTATAGCGGGAGTCTACGAGCAGTACTTC. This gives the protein CASSQDGIAGVYEQYF.

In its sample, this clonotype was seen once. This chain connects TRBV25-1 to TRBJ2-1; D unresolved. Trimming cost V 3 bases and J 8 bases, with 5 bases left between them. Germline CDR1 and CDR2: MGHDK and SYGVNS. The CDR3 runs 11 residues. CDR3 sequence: CASSDLHEQFF. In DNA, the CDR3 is TGTGCCAGCAGTGATCTTCATGAGCAGTTCTTC.

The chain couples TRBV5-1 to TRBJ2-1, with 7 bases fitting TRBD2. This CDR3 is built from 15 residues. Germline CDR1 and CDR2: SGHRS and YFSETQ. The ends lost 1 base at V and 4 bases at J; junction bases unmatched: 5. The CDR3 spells CASSLQGGSYNEQFF. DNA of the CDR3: TGCGCCAGCAGCTTGCAGGGAGGGAGTTACAATGAGCAGTTCTTC.

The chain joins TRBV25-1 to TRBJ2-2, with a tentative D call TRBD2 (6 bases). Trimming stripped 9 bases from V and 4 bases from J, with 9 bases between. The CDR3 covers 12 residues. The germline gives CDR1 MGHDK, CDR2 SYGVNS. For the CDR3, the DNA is TGTGCCAGTATAGCGGTCACCGGGGAGCTGTTTTTT. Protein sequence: CASIAVTGELFF.

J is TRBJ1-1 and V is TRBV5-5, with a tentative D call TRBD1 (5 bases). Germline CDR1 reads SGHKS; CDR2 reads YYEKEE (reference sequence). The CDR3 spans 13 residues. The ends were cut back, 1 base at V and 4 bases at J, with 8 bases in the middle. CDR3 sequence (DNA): TGTGCCAGCAGCTTGAACAGGCCCACTGAAGCTTTCTTT. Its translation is CASSLNRPTEAFF.

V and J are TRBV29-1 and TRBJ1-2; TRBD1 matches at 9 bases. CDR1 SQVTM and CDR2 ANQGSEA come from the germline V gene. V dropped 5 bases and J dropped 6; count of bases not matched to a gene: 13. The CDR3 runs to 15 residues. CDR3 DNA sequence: TGCAGCGTTACCGGGGGACAGGGACCCTCCGATGGCTACACCTTC. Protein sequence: CSVTGGQGPSDGYTF.